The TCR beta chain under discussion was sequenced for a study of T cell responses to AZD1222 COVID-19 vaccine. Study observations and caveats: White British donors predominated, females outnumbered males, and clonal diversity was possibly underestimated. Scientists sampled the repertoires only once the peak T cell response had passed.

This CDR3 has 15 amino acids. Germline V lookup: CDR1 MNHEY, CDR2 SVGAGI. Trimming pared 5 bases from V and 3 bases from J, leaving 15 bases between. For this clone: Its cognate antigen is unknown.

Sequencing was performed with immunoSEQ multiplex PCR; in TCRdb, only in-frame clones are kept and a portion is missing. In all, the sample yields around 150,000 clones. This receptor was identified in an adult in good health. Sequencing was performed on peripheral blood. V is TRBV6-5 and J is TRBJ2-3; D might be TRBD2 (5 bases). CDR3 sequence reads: CASSLTTPGTDTQYF. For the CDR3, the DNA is TGTGCCAGCAGTCTCACAACCCCGGGGACAGATACGCAGTATTTT.